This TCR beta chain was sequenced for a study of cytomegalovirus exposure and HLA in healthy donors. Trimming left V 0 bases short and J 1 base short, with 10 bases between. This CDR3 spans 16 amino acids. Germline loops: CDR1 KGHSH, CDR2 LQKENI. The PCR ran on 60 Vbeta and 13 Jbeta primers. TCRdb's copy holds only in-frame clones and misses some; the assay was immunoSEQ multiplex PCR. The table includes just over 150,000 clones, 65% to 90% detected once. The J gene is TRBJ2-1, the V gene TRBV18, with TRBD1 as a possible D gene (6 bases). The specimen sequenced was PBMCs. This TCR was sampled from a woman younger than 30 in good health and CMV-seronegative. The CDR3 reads CASSPPQGTSYNEQFF. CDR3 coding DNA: TGTGCCAGCTCACCACCACAGGGAACATCCTACAATGAGCAGTTCTTC.